Sequencing of this T cell receptor beta chain was carried out in a study of T cell changes during pregnancy in multiple sclerosis (dated by TCRdb to about 2019). For the wider study: The study examined how the T cell repertoire changed over the course of pregnancy in women with multiple sclerosis.

From its cysteine to its phenylalanine, the CDR3 spans 20 amino acids. The only DNA kept is the CDR3, 60 bases in frame from the first base. V is pruned by 6 bases and J by 7 bases, leaving 26 bases of the junction without a gene match. The germline V gene gives CDR1 as LGHNA and CDR2 as YSLEER. Note on this clone: The specificity of this receptor is unknown. No quality values exist for individual bases; no much larger clone is one base distant.

To prepare the library, the immunoSEQ multiplex PCR assay was applied. TCRdb holds this immuneACCESS table with in-frame rearrangements only. Some clones are missing; in checked studies, unresolved V genes explain under half, and the rest has no known cause. Across this sample there are 65,000 to 85,000 clones, with 90% seen only once. Roughly 9.5% of the sample lies in the top ten. The receptor was derived from a female donor in good health, enrolled as a control in a pregnancy study. Sequencing used peripheral blood, obtained after pregnancy. The V and J genes are TRBV4-3 and TRBJ2-5; 10 bases in between match TRBD2. The CDR3 region has the sequence CASRVHLIGGSGGPLGTQYF. Here is the DNA: TGCGCCAGCAGAGTACACCTAATAGGGGGTAGCGGGGGGCCCTTGGGGACCCAGTACTTC.